Following are 5 T cell receptor beta chains from one sample sequenced in a study of blood T cell repertoires in COVID-19 (dated by TCRdb to about 2020). Library creation used the immunoSEQ multiplex PCR assay. This is the immuneACCESS table as TCRdb keeps it, with only in-frame sequences that have V and J called. A part of the clones is gone; compared with another copy, unresolved V genes explain less than half, and the rest is unexplained. The sample table holds about 74,000 clones, of which approximately 84% were seen once. Together, the top ten hold less than 45% of the sample. Sequencing input: peripheral blood. The receptors come from a man between 65 and 85 years old with acute or convalescent COVID-19.

V is TRBV7-8 and J is TRBJ1-2, with no clear D. The V gene's germline CDR1 is SGHVS and CDR2 FQNEAQ. V lost 1 base and J lost 4, with 10 bases in between. This CDR3 comprises 14 residues. The CDR3: CASSLGLGSYGYTF. CDR3 in DNA: TGTGCCAGCAGCTTAGGATTGGGCTCCTATGGCTACACCTTC.

The chain couples TRBV19 to TRBJ1-1, with a possible D match to TRBD1 (5 bases). Germline V gene lookup returns CDR1 LNHDA and CDR2 SQIVND (reference sequence). This CDR3 has 13 residues. V lost 1 base and J 5 bases, leaving 8 bases between the germline ends. DNA of the CDR3: TGTGCCAGTAGTATAGGCAGGGCAACTGAAGCTTTCTTT. Translating gives CASSIGRATEAFF.

This clone showed up just once. The chain carries TRBV19 and TRBJ2-3, with 7 nucleotides matching TRBD1. CDR1 is LNHDA and CDR2 is SQIVND in the germline V gene (reference sequence). The trim removed 1 base at V and 4 bases at J, leaving 5 bases unmatched. The length of the CDR3 is 15 residues. CDR3 nucleotide sequence: TGTGCCAGTAGTATAGGTGACAGGGCGGCAGATACGCAGTATTTT. Translation: CASSIGDRAADTQYF.

This clone was observed a few times. The gene calls are TRBV3-1 (or the pseudogene TRBV3-2) and TRBJ2-5, with D perhaps TRBD2 (5 bases). Germline assignment: CDR1 LGHDT and CDR2 YNNKEL (reference sequence). Trimming pared 4 bases from V and 3 bases from J, leaving 9 bases between. The CDR3 runs 13 residues. The CDR3 region is CASSPSAEETQYF. The CDR3, as DNA: TGTGCCAGCAGCCCTTCAGCGGAAGAGACCCAGTACTTC.

The sample holds one count of this clone. This chain joins TRBV9 and TRBJ1-4, with D possibly TRBD1 on 6 matching bases. The CDR3 spans 15 residues. Deletions cut 5 bases from V and 10 bases from J, with 21 bases between. Per the germline V gene, CDR1 is SGDLS and CDR2 is YYNGEE. The CDR3 loop is CASSRGMAEDGKLFF. CDR3 sequence (DNA): TGTGCCAGCAGTAGGGGGATGGCAGAAGATGGAAAACTGTTTTTT.